The T cell receptor beta chain described here comes from a study of blood T cell repertoires in COVID-19. As for the study in general: The United States, Italy and Spain provided the acute and convalescent COVID-19 samples. Sample material is recorded as cDNA or gDNA derived from T cells, B-cell-depleted T cells, or PBMCs.

The junction had 0 bases not matched to a gene; V was cut back by 6 bases and J by 0 bases. Germline CDR1 reads MNHEY; CDR2 reads SVGAGI. This CDR3 region has 15 residues. Authors' analysis steps: Nucleated cell counts were estimated from reference gene primer amplification. The method was immunoSEQ multiplex PCR; TCRdb's version includes in-frame clones alone and lacks a portion of them. V, J and clone size were drawn from that table, and D and trimming were deduced from the DNA. The data show around 120,000 clones, about 92% seen once. This receptor was taken from a man aged 50 or older with active COVID-19. The sample taken for sequencing was peripheral blood. The chain joins TRBV6-5 to TRBJ2-1; 12 nucleotides match TRBD2. This CDR3 reads CASRLAGGSYNEQFF. The CDR3 DNA reads TGTGCCAGCAGACTAGCGGGGGGCTCCTACAATGAGCAGTTCTTC.